This T cell receptor (beta chain) is drawn from a study of cytomegalovirus exposure and HLA in healthy donors. The count of this clone is one. The target antigen is unknown. Findings and limits, study-wide: Accurate HLA-A and HLA-B prediction from TCR beta sequences was reported for most subjects. Donor immune exposure was known only as CMV serostatus.

Germline V CDR1 and CDR2: MNHEY, SVGAGI. The CDR3 consists of 16 residues. Trimming took 2 bases from V and 6 from J, leaving 16 bases between them. The PCR had 60 Vbeta and 13 Jbeta primers. TCRdb keeps only in-frame clones here, not all; method: immunoSEQ multiplex PCR. The table includes under 200,000 clones, approximately 88% detected once. The TCR sequence derives from a woman aged 45-65 years in good health and CMV-seropositive. The V call is TRBV6-5, the J call TRBJ2-2; weak D call: TRBD2 (5 bases). Sequenced input: PBMCs. The CDR3: CASSYRQTKAPGELFF. CDR3 DNA: TGTGCCAGCAGTTACCGGCAGACTAAAGCCCCCGGGGAGCTGTTTTTT.